These T cell receptor beta chains were read from a single sample in a study of blood T cells in healthy people across ages. Each CDR3 protein is one row after TCRdb ran MiXCR on the 5' RACE reads. The sample holds 650,000 or so distinct CDR3 sequences, under 65% seen once. The sample was blood. The receptors shown here come from a woman of 80 years or more in good health. CDR3s include the opening cysteine and the closing phenylalanine or tryptophan. Each record gives: D gene, J gene, V gene, CDR3 protein. The D gene is left open where the match is weak.

. | TRBJ2-7 | TRBV7-9 | CASSLQGASGEQYF
TRBD1 | TRBJ1-2 | TRBV7-2 | CASSLLLDRGHGYTF
. | TRBJ2-1 | TRBV5-1 | CASSEPTGEQFF
TRBD1 | TRBJ2-1 | TRBV10-3 | CATEPGQDDYNEQFF
TRBD1 | TRBJ1-2 | TRBV27 | CASSRTGTADGYTF
. | TRBJ2-3 | TRBV24-1 | CATSEPGWEGTDTQYF
TRBD2 | TRBJ2-5 | TRBV7-8 | CASSAYTGGQETQYF
TRBD2 | TRBJ2-1 | TRBV4-1 | CASSLENMGLQQFF
TRBD1 | TRBJ1-2 | TRBV29-1 | CSVEDTPGTDYGYTF
. | TRBJ2-1 | TRBV28 | CASTGTDSYNEQFF
TRBD2 | TRBJ2-3 | TRBV12-3/TRBV12-4 | CAGSPRLAGADTQYF
TRBD2 | TRBJ2-3 | TRBV10-3 | CASGLAGNTDTQYF
. | TRBJ1-1 | TRBV12-3/TRBV12-4 | CASSPGLMNTEAFF